This entry features one T cell receptor beta chain sequence. Its antigen specificity is not known. Base-call qualities are not available, and no considerably larger clone is one nucleotide away. Libraries were made using the immunoSEQ multiplex PCR assay. For most patients, genomic DNA was isolated using the Qiagen DNeasy Blood and Tissue Kit and was shipped frozen to Adaptive Biotechnologies for TCR sequencing. High-throughput TCR-beta CDR3 sequencing of genomic DNA from most patients was performed by Adaptive Biotechnologies. The source study handled its data this way. Adaptive's ImmunoSEQ software was the source of the TCR sequencing data for approximately 18 patients, while a few other patients were processed with MiXCR and VDJtools. CD4 versus CD8 sorting errors were corrected by removing sequences found in both subsets at a frequency ratio below 5:1. CDR3 nucleotide sequences shared between donor and recipient were removed because their origin could not be assigned. At least 2-fold expansion over unstimulated cells and a minimum CFSE-low frequency of 0.002% (template counts) or 0.001% (read counts) were required for clones to be classified as alloreactive. Clones were considered mappable if detected in sequenced pre-transplant spleen, lymph node, or MLR CFSE-low populations of the donor or recipient. The cumulative frequency of alloreactive clones was calculated as a percentage of all sequences, weighted by copy number. In TCRdb, the immuneACCESS table is reduced to in-frame sequences with V and J assigned. These tables do not hold every clone; where another copy was compared, an unresolved V gene accounts for under half, and the others remain unexplained. The DNA gave D and trimming, while V, J and clone size come from that table. The table for this sample lists 130,000 to 150,000 clones; 80% to 95% of them were counted only once. Together, the top ten hold around 0.19% of the sample.

There are 13 amino acids in the CDR3, from cysteine to phenylalanine inclusive. Only the CDR3 DNA is retained, 39 bases long and in frame from the first base. Taken from the germline V gene, the CDR1 and CDR2 loops are SGHTS and YDEGEE. Deletion took 3 bases off V and 8 bases off J, with a span of 14 bases between the germline ends. The source of the sample is a study of graft-versus-host responses after intestinal transplantation (dated by TCRdb to the early 2020s). Some background on the complete study: The transplants that recipients got were multivisceral, liver-intestinal, or isolated intestinal. Anti-thymocyte globulin induction was given to all recipients, followed by maintenance tacrolimus and steroids for around three years. Graft-versus-host and host-versus-graft alloreactive T cell clones were tracked in the graft, circulation and bone marrow after intestinal transplantation using bulk TCR-beta CDR3 sequencing. Alloreactive clones were identified by sequencing pre-transplant mixed lymphocyte reaction products and comparing them with unstimulated pre-transplant donor and recipient T cells. A cohort of 24 intestinal transplant recipients, including one retransplant, was enrolled, and a few patients lacking pretransplant specimens were excluded. Donor T cell macrochimerism was defined as a peak of at least 4% donor T cells among recipient peripheral blood mononuclear cells. Samples from a few later patients were sequenced in-house on an Illumina MiSeq with MiXCR processing rather than by the commercial service.

Broader findings and caveats from the paper: Early after transplant, peak levels of circulating GvH clones were associated with declines in HvG clones. The conclusions were limited by the relatively low number and heterogeneity of the intestinal transplant patients. GvH clones were detected in recipient bone marrow, and some of these GvH clones were observed earlier in ileal mucosa or blood, consistent with an intestinal mucosal origin. In patients with donor T cell macrochimerism, the allografts had high GvH to HvG T cell clonal ratios.

In light of the paper, this sample's time point label describes: cells obtained before transplantation from donor or recipient. CD3+CD4+ and CD3+CD8+ populations were FACS-sorted from unstimulated pre-transplant donor and recipient cells taken from spleen or lymph nodes. The TCR sequence derives from a human donor who received an intestinal transplant. The V and J genes are TRBV5-8 and TRBJ1-2; the D segment cannot be called with confidence. Specimen: unstimulated CD4+ T cells sorted from spleen or lymph node cells, collected before intestinal transplant. The CDR3: CASSWRVGIGYTF. The sequenced DNA: TGTGCCAGCAGCTGGAGGGTAGGGATCGGCTACACCTTC.